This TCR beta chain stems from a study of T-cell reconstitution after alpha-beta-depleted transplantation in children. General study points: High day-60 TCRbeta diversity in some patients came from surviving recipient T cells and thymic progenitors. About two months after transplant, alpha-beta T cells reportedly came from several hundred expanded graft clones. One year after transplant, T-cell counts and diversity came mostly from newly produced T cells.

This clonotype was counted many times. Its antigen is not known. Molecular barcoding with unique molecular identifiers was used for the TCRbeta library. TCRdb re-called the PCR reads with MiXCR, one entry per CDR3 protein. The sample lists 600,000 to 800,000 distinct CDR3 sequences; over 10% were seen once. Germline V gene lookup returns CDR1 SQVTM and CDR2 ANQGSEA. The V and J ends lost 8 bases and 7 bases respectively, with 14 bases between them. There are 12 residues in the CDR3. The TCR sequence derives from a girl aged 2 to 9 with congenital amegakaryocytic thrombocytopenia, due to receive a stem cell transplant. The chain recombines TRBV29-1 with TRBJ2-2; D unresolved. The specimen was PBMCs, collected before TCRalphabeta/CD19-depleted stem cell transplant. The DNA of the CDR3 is TGCAGCTCTTGGGGAATCGACGGGGAGCTGTTTTTT. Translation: CSSWGIDGELFF.